Each of the 10 T cell receptor beta chains below was sequenced from the same sample in a study of Ad26.COV2.S vaccination and SARS-CoV-2 variants. Treatment defined: approximately 18 received Ad26.COV2.S at low or high dose, single or two shots; 5 received placebo; per-sample allocation not given. At day 63 after the first vaccine or placebo injection, samples were drawn. Data came from immunoSEQ multiplex PCR; TCRdb stores just in-frame clones and leaves some out. The sample carries 400,000 or so clones, about 85% recorded once. The specimen was peripheral blood, collected in a trial of Ad26.COV2.S vaccine versus placebo. All receptors come from a person between 18 and 59 years old who received the Ad26.COV2.S COVID-19 vaccine or a placebo.

The chain recombines TRBV6-2 or TRBV6-3 with TRBJ1-2; TRBD1 aligns across 8 bases. There are 15 residues in the CDR3. Germline-derived CDR1 and CDR2 are MNHEY and SVGEGT. Losses at the gene ends were 2 bases for V and 4 bases for J; bases not matched to a gene: 6. In DNA form, the CDR3 reads TGTGCCAGCAGTTACCCGACAGGGGCGGGCTATGGCTACACCTTC. This sequence encodes CASSYPTGAGYGYTF.

V is TRBV2 and J is TRBJ2-5; TRBD1 matches at 9 bases. This CDR3 region has 14 residues. The V gene end was trimmed by 9 bases and the J gene end by 6 bases; junction bases not matched to a gene: 11. Looked up from germline, CDR1 is SNHLY and CDR2 is FYNNEI. CDR3 sequence: CASAGTGFSQTQYF. The CDR3 bases are TGTGCCAGTGCCGGGACAGGGTTCTCGCAGACCCAGTACTTC.

This rearrangement joins TRBV7-6 to TRBJ2-5; the D is unclear. Germline lookup yields CDR1 SGHVS and CDR2 FNYEAQ. V was clipped by 5 bases and J by 2 bases, with 15 bases between them. The CDR3 consists of 15 residues. In DNA form, the CDR3 reads TGTGCCAGCAGCCTTCTATCCCGCGGACAAGAGACCCAGTACTTC. Protein: CASSLLSRGQETQYF.

This chain uses TRBV18 with TRBJ2-2; a possible D gene is TRBD2 (5 bases). V was shortened by 3 bases and J by 7 bases, with 9 bases between the two germline ends. CDR3 length equals 13 residues. Germline V gives CDR1 KGHSH, CDR2 LQKENI. CDR3 sequence: CASSPVEDGELFF. The CDR3 region has the DNA TGTGCCAGCTCACCGGTGGAGGACGGGGAGCTGTTTTTT.

The chain uses TRBV3-1 (or the pseudogene TRBV3-2) and TRBJ1-1, with a possible D match to TRBD1 (6 bases). Trimming pared 3 bases from V and 5 bases from J, leaving 13 bases between. Looked up from germline, CDR1 is LGHDT and CDR2 is YNNKEL (reference sequence). This CDR3 region has 14 residues. CDR3 residues: CASSHQGKGTEAFF. In DNA form, the CDR3 reads TGTGCCAGCAGCCACCAGGGGAAGGGGACTGAAGCTTTCTTT.

The chain joins TRBV21-1 to TRBJ2-7; the DNA was not used to check the table's D call, TRBD2. TRBV21-1 is shown as a pseudogene. This CDR3 has 16 residues. This CDR3 reads CASSEQKAGGTYEQYF. The CDR3 coding sequence is TGTGCCAGCAGCGAGCAAAAGGCGGGGGGCACCTACGAGCAGTACTTC.

The chain uses TRBV12-3 or TRBV12-4 and TRBJ1-5; tentative D call: TRBD1 (5 bases). V lost 7 bases, J lost 4 bases, and 11 bases lay in between. The CDR3 totals 13 residues. The CDR3 sequence is CASMGQGNQPQHF. CDR3 coding DNA: TGTGCCAGCATGGGGCAGGGTAATCAGCCCCAGCATTTT.

This chain links TRBV5-6 with TRBJ1-3; 7 nucleotides match TRBD1. The germline V gene has CDR1 SGHDT and CDR2 YYEEEE. Trimming cost V 4 bases and J 4 bases; bases outside gene matches: 5. CDR3 length: 14 residues. The CDR3 region has the DNA TGTGCCAGCAGCCTGAGGGGGCGAGGAAACACCATATATTTT. Protein: CASSLRGRGNTIYF.

Here the CDR3 DNA reads TGTGCCAGCAGCTCCGAGACAGGCCTTAACTCTGGAAACACCATATATTTT. It yields the protein CASSSETGLNSGNTIYF. The rearrangement uses TRBV7-9 and TRBJ1-3; weak D call: TRBD1 (6 bases). Germline V gene lookup returns CDR1 SEHNR and CDR2 FQNEAQ (reference sequence). The V gene lost 4 bases and the J gene lost 0 bases, with 16 bases spanning the gap. The CDR3 loop spans 17 amino acids.

This chain joins TRBV29-1 and TRBJ2-3; D might be TRBD2 (6 bases). Germline V gene lookup returns CDR1 SQVTM and CDR2 ANQGSEA. V was clipped by 3 bases and J by 3 bases, with 16 bases between them. There are 15 residues in the CDR3. CDR3: CSVERVGGETDTQYF. In DNA form, the CDR3 reads TGCAGCGTTGAGAGGGTAGGCGGGGAAACAGATACGCAGTATTTT.